The source of this T cell receptor beta chain is a study of blood T cell repertoires in COVID-19. At the level of the study: There were acute and convalescent COVID-19 samples, and they came from the United States, Italy and Spain.

In the source study's methods: By means of reference gene primer amplification, nucleated cell counts were estimated. Assay: immunoSEQ multiplex PCR; the TCRdb copy retains only in-frame clones and omits some. Clone size and the V and J calls come from that table; the DNA yielded D and trimming. The repertoire holds around 230,000 clones, with 70% to 85% as singletons. The CDR3 has 18 amino acids. CDR1 MNHEY and CDR2 SMNVEV come from the germline V gene (reference sequence). The V gene end was trimmed by 6 bases and the J gene end by 3 bases; junction bases not matched to a gene: 14. The rearrangement uses TRBV27 and TRBJ2-3, with 11 bases that match TRBD2. What was sequenced was peripheral blood. This sequence was found in a man aged 35 to 55 who had recovered from COVID-19. CDR3 amino acids: CASSRGLAGGVFTDTQYF. The DNA of the CDR3 is TGTGCCAGCAGCCGGGGCTTAGCGGGGGGGGTTTTTACAGATACGCAGTATTTT.